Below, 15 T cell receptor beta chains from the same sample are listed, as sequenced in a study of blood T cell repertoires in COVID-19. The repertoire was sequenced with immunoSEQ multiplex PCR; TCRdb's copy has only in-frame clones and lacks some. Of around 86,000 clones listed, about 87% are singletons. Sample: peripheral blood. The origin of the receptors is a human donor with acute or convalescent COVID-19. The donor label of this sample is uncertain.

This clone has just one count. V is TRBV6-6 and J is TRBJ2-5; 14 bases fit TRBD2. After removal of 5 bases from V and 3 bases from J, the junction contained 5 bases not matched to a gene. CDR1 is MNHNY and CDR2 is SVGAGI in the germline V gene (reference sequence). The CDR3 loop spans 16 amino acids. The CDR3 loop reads CASSRLAGGLKETQYF. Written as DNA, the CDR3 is TGTGCCAGCAGTAGACTAGCGGGGGGGCTAAAAGAGACCCAGTACTTC.

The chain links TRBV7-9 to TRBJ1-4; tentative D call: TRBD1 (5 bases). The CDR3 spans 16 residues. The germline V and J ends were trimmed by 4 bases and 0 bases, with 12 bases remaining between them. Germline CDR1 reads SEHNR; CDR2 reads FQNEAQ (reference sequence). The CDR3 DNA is TGTGCCAGCAGCTCCCCCATCAGGGCAACTAATGAAAAACTGTTTTTT. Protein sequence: CASSSPIRATNEKLFF.

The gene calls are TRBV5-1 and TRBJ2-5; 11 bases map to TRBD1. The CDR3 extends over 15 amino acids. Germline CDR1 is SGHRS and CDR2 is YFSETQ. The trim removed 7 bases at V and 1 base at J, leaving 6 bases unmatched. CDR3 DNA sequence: TGCGCCAGCCGAGACGGACAGGGGGCCCAAGAGACCCAGTACTTC. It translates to CASRDGQGAQETQYF.

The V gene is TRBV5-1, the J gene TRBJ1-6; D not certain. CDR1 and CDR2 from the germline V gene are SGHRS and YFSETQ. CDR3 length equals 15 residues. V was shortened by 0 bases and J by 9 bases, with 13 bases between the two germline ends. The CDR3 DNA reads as TGCGCCAGCAGCTTGGAGCAACTAAGTGGTTCACCCCTCCACTTT. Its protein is CASSLEQLSGSPLHF.

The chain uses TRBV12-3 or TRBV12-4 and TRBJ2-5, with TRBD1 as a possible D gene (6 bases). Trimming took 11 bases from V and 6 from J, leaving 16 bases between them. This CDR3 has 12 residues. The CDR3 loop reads CAVTGPGKTQYF. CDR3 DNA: TGTGCCGTAACAGGGCCGGGAAAGACCCAGTACTTC.

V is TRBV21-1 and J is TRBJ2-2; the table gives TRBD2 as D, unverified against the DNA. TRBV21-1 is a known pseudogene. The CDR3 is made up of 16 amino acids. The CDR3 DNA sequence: TGTGCCAGCAGCAACACGGAGGGGATCGACACCGGGGAGCTGTTTTTT. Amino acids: CASSNTEGIDTGELFF.

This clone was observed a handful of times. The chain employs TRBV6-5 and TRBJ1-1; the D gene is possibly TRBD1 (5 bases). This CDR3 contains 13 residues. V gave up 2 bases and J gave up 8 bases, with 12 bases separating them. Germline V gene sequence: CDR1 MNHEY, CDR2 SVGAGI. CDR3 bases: TGTGCCAGCAGTTACCCCGGACAAAAGGAAGCTTTCTTT. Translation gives CASSYPGQKEAFF.

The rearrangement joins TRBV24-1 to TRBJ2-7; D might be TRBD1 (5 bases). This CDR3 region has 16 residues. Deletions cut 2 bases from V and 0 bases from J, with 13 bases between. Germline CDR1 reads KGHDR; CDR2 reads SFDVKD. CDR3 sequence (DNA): TGTGCCACCAGTGATTCCTCAGGGATTAGCTCCTACGAGCAGTACTTC. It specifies CATSDSSGISSYEQYF.

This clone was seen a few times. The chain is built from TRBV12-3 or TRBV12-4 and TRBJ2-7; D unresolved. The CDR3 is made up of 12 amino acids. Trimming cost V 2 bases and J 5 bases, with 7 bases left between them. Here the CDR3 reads CASSLSPHEQYF. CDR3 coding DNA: TGTGCCAGCAGTTTAAGCCCCCACGAGCAGTACTTC.

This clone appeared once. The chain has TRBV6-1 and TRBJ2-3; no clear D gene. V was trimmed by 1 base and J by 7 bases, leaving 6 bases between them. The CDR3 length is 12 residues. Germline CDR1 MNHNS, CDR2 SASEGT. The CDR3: CASSEGSYTQYF. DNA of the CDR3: TGTGCCAGCAGTGAAGGTAGCTATACGCAGTATTTT.

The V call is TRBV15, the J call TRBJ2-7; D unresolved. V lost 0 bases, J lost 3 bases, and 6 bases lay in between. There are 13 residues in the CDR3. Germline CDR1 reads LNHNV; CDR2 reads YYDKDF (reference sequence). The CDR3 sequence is CATSRELYYEQYF. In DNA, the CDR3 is TGTGCCACCAGCAGAGAGTTGTACTACGAGCAGTACTTC.

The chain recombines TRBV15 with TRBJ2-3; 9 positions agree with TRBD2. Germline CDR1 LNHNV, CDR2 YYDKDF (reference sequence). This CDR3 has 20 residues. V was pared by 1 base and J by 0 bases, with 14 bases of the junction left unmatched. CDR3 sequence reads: CATSRAKSGGTILSTDTQYF. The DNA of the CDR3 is TGTGCCACCAGCAGAGCTAAGAGCGGGGGGACCATCCTTAGCACAGATACGCAGTATTTT.

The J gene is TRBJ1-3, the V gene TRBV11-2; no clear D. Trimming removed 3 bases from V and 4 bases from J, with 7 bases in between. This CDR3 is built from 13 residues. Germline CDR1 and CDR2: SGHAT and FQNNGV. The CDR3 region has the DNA TGTGCCAGCAGCTTCGTTGAGGGAAACACCATATATTTT. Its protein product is CASSFVEGNTIYF.

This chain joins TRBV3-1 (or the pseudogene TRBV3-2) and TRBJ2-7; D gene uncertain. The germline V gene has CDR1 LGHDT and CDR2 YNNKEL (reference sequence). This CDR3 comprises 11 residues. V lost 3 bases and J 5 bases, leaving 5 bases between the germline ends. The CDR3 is CASSQGHEQYF. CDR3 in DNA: TGTGCCAGCAGCCAGGGCCACGAGCAGTACTTC.

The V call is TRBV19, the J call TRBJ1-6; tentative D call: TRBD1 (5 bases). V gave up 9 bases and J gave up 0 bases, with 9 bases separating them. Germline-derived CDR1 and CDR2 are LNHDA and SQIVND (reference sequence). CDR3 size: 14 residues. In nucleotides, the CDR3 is TGTGCCAGCACCGGACACTCCTATAATTCACCCCTCCACTTT. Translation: CASTGHSYNSPLHF.